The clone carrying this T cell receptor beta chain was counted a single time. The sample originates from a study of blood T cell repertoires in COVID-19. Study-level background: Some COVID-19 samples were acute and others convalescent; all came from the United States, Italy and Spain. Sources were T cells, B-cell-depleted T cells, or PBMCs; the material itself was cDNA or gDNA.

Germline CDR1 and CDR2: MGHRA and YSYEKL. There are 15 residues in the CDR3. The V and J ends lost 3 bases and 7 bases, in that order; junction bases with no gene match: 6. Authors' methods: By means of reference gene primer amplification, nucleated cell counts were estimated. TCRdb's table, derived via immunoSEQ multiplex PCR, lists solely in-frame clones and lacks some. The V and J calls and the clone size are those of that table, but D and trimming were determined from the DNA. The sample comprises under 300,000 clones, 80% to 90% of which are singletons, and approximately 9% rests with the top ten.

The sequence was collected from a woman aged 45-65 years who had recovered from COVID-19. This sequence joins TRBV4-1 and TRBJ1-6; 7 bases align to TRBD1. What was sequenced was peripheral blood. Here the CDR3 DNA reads TGCGCCAGCAGCCACCCTGACAGGGAAAATTCACCCCTCCACTTT. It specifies CASSHPDRENSPLHF.